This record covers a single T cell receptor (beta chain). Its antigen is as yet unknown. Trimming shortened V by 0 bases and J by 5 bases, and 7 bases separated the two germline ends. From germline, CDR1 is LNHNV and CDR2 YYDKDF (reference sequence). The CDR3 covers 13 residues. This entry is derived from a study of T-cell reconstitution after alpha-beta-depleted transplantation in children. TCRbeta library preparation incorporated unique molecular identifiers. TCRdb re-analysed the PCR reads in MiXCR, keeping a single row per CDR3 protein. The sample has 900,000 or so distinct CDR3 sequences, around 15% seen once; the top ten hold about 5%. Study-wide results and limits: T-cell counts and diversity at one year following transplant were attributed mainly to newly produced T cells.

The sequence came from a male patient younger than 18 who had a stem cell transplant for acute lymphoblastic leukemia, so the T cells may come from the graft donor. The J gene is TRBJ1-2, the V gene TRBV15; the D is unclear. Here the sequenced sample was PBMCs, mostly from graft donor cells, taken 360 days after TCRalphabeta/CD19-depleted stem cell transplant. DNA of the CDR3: TGTGCCACCAGCAGAGATCCCGGGTATGGCTACACCTTC. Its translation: CATSRDPGYGYTF.